One and the same sample provided the 14 T cell receptor beta chains below, sequenced in a study of cytomegalovirus exposure and HLA in healthy donors. It was with 60 Vbeta and 13 Jbeta primers that the PCR ran. The method was immunoSEQ multiplex PCR; TCRdb's version includes in-frame clones alone and lacks a portion of them. The sample shows more than 85,000 clones, more than 75% of them seen only once. What was sequenced was PBMCs. The receptors stem from a woman in her forties or fifties in good health and CMV-seropositive.

This chain joins TRBV10-1 and TRBJ2-2; the D gene is possibly TRBD1 (5 bases). The CDR3 has 11 amino acids. Germline CDR1 is WNHNN and CDR2 is SYGVQD (reference sequence). V lost 9 bases and J lost 6, with 8 bases in between. The CDR3 coding sequence is TGCGCCAGTTCAGGGCCCGGGGAGCTGTTTTTT. Translation: CASSGPGELFF.

This chain connects TRBV5-8 to TRBJ2-7, with a possible D match to TRBD1 (5 bases). The germline V and J ends were trimmed by 1 base and 4 bases, with 15 bases remaining between them. This CDR3 is built from 15 residues. Per germline, CDR1 SGHTS and CDR2 YDEGEE. The CDR3 protein is CASSLIRGHPYEQYF. CDR3 coding DNA: TGTGCCAGCAGCTTGATTCGCGGACACCCATACGAGCAGTACTTC.

This clone appeared a few times. This chain links TRBV5-5 with TRBJ2-5; TRBD1 might be the D (5 bases). Germline V CDR1 and CDR2: SGHKS, YYEKEE (reference sequence). The V end was cut by 0 bases, the J end by 5 bases, with 11 bases between. The CDR3 consists of 14 residues. In DNA, the CDR3 is TGTGCCAGCAGCTTGGTCCCAGGGCGGGAGACCCAGTACTTC. Protein product: CASSLVPGRETQYF.

The chain employs TRBV6-1 and TRBJ2-7, with 10 bases lining up with TRBD1. Germline CDR1 MNHNS, CDR2 SASEGT. The length of the CDR3 is 15 residues. Losses at the gene ends were 7 bases for V and 5 bases for J; bases not matched to a gene: 11. CDR3 protein: CASTLRQGADHEQYF. In DNA, the CDR3 is TGTGCCAGCACCCTAAGACAGGGGGCGGATCACGAGCAGTACTTC.

The rearrangement uses TRBV4-1 and TRBJ2-1; TRBD2 matches at 8 bases. The J segment lost 2 bases and the V segment lost 0 bases, leaving 6 bases of the junction unmatched. The CDR3 is 17 amino acids. CDR1 is MGHRA, CDR2 YSYEKL, per germline. CDR3 amino acids: CASSQDPGGGPYNEQFF. The DNA of the CDR3 is TGCGCCAGCAGCCAAGATCCCGGGGGGGGGCCCTACAATGAGCAGTTCTTC.

The chain links TRBV27 to TRBJ2-3; 7 nucleotides match TRBD2. V lost 3 bases, J lost 0 bases, and 6 bases stayed unmatched. This CDR3 region has 16 residues. Per germline, CDR1 MNHEY and CDR2 SMNVEV (reference sequence). The CDR3 sequence is CASSFLGTTSTDTQYF. In DNA, the CDR3 is TGTGCCAGCAGTTTTCTAGGGACTACTAGCACAGATACGCAGTATTTT.

This rearrangement joins TRBV19 to TRBJ1-5; 9 positions agree with TRBD1. Trimming at V came to 6 bases and at J to 1 base, leaving 4 bases not matched to a gene. Germline CDR1 LNHDA, CDR2 SQIVND (reference sequence). This CDR3 is built from 15 residues. The DNA for the CDR3 is TGTGCCAGTAGAGTACAGGGGGCCAGCAATCAGCCCCAGCATTTT. Amino acids: CASRVQGASNQPQHF.

This clone was observed once. The V and J genes are TRBV5-4 and TRBJ2-7, with D possibly TRBD1 on 6 matching bases. The CDR3 spans 13 residues. Trimming removed 5 bases from V and 3 bases from J, with 12 bases in between. CDR1 and CDR2 from the germline V gene are SGHNT and YYREEE (reference sequence). The CDR3 here is CASSTLQGYEQYF. The CDR3 coding sequence is TGTGCCAGCAGTACATTACAGGGCTACGAGCAGTACTTC.

The chain combines TRBV5-1 with TRBJ1-6; 7 bases line up with TRBD1. This CDR3 has 15 amino acids. The J segment lost 6 bases and the V segment lost 5 bases, leaving 8 bases of the junction unmatched. Germline-derived CDR1 and CDR2 are SGHRS and YFSETQ. CDR3 loop: CASSEGGLGNSPLHF. In DNA, the CDR3 is TGCGCCAGCAGTGAAGGGGGCCTCGGTAATTCACCCCTCCACTTT.

Details on this clone: At one boundary the junction diverges from the germline segment, which might be a read error. V usage is TRBV7-9 and J usage is TRBJ1-1; D unresolved. The germline V gene has CDR1 SEHNR and CDR2 FQNEAQ (reference sequence). This CDR3 is 11 amino acids long. The CDR3 protein is CSSSRRTEAFF. As DNA, the CDR3 is TGTTCCAGCAGCCGGAGGACTGAAGCTTTCTTT.

V usage is TRBV7-2 and J usage is TRBJ1-1; possibly TRBD1 for D (6 bases). CDR3 length equals 13 residues. CDR1 SGHTA and CDR2 FQGNSA come from the germline V gene. With 9 bases removed from V and 4 bases from J, the gap between germline ends came to 15 bases. CDR3 amino acids: CASSQGQGTEAFF. CDR3 bases: TGTGCCAGTTCCCAGGGGCAGGGCACTGAAGCTTTCTTT.

This clone has a single count. This chain's CDR3 is CASRSLDSYNEQFF. In nucleotides, the CDR3 is TGTGCAAGTCGCTCTCTAGACAGCTACAATGAGCAGTTCTTC. This chain joins TRBV12-2 and TRBJ2-1; TRBD1, the table's D call, lacks a check against the DNA. TRBV12-2 is recorded as a pseudogene. The CDR3 spans 14 residues.

The chain uses TRBV5-6 and TRBJ1-2; a possible D gene is TRBD1 (5 bases). The CDR3 is made up of 15 amino acids. Germline CDR1 and CDR2: SGHDT and YYEEEE. With 4 bases removed from V and 8 bases from J, the gap between germline ends came to 21 bases. The DNA for the CDR3 is TGTGCCAGCAGCCTCATAGACAGAGCGATGGGGGGCTACACCTTC. Residues: CASSLIDRAMGGYTF.

The chain couples TRBV4-2 to TRBJ2-3; 7 bases line up with TRBD2. J gave up 5 bases and V 4 bases, and 6 bases lay outside the gene matches. The V gene's germline CDR1 is LGHNA and CDR2 YNFKEQ. This CDR3 region has 14 residues. The CDR3 bases are TGTGCCAGCAGCCGGGAGGGTAGTGGAGATACGCAGTATTTT. It yields the protein CASSREGSGDTQYF.